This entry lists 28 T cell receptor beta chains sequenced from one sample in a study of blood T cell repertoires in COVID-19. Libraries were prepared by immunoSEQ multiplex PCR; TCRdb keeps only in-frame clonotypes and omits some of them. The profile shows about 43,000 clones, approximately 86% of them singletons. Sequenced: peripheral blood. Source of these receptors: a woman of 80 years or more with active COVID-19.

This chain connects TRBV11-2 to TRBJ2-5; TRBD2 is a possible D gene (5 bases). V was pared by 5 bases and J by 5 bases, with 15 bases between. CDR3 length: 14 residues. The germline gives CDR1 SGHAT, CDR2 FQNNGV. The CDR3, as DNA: TGTGCCAGCAGCCAAACCGGGAATGGGGAGACCCAGTACTTC. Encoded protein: CASSQTGNGETQYF.

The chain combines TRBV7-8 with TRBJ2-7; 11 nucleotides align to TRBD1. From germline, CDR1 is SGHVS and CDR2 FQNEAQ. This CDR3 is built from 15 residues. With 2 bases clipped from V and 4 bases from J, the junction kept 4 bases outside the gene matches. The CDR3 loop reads CASSLRRDRGYEQYF. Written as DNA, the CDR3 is TGTGCCAGCAGCTTACGTCGGGACAGGGGGTACGAGCAGTACTTC.

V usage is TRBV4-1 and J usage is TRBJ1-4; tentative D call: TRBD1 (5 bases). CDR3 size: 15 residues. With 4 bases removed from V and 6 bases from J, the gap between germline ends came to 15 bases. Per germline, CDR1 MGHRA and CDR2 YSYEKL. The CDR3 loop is CASSREVGVDEKLFF. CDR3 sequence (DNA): TGCGCCAGCAGCCGAGAAGTAGGGGTGGATGAAAAACTGTTTTTT.

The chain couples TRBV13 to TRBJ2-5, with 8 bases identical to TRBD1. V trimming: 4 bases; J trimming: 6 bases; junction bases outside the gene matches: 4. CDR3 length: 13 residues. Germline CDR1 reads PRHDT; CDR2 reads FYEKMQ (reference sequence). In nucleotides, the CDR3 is TGTGCCAGCAGCTCGACAGGGGCGCAGACCCAGTACTTC. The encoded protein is CASSSTGAQTQYF. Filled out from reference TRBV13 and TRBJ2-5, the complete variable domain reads AAGVIQSPRHLIKEKRETATLKCYPIPRHDTVYWYQQGPGQDPQFLISFYEKMQSDKGSIPDRFSAQQFSDYHSELNMSSLELGDSALYFCASSSTGAQTQYFGPGTRLLVL.

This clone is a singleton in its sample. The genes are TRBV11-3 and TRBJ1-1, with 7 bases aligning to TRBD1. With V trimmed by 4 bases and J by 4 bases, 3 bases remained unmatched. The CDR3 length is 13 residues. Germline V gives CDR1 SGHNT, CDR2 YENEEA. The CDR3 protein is CASSSHRGTEAFF. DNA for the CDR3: TGTGCCAGCAGCTCCCACAGGGGCACTGAAGCTTTCTTT.

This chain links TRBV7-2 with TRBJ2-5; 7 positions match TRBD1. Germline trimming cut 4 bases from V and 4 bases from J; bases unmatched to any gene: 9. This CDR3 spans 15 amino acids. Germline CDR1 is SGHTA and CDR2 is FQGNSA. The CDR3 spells CASSSIGTVRETQYF. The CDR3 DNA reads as TGTGCCAGCAGCTCAATAGGGACAGTCCGAGAGACCCAGTACTTC.

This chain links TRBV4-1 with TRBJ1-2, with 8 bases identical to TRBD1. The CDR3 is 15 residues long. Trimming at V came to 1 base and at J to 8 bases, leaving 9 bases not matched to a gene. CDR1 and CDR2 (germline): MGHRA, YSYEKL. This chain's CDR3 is CASSQGRQGIGGYTF. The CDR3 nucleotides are TGCGCCAGCAGCCAAGGCCGACAGGGGATAGGGGGCTACACCTTC.

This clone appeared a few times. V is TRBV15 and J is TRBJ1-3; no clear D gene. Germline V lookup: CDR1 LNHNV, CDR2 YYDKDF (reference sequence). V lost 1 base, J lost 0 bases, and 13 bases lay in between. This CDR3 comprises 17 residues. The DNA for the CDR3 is TGTGCCACCAGCAGAGTAGACGGTCACAGCTCTGGAAACACCATATATTTT. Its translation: CATSRVDGHSSGNTIYF. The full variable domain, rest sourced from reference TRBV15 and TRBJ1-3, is DAMVIQNPRYQVTQFGKPVTLSCSQTLNHNVMYWYQQKSSQAPKLLFHYYDKDFNNEADTPDNFQSRRPNTSFCFLDIRSPGLGDTAMYLCATSRVDGHSSGNTIYFGEGSWLTVV.

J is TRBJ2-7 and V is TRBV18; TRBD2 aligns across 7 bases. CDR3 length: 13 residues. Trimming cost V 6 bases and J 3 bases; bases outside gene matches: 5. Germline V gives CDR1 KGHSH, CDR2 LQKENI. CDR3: CASSPGRIYEQYF. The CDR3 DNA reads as TGTGCCAGCTCCCCCGGGAGGATCTACGAGCAGTACTTC.

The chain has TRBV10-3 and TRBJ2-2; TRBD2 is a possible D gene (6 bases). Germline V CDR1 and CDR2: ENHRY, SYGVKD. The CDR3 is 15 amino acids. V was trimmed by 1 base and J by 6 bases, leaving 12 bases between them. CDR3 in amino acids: CAISELAREAGELFF. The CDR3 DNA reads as TGTGCCATCAGTGAGTTGGCCAGGGAGGCCGGGGAGCTGTTTTTT.

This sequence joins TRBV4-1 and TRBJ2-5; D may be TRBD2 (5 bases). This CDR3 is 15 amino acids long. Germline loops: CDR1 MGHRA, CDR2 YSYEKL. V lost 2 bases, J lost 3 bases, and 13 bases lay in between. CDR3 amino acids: CASSQTVREKETQYF. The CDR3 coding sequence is TGCGCCAGCAGCCAAACTGTTAGGGAGAAAGAGACCCAGTACTTC.

The CDR3 DNA sequence: TGTGCCAGCAGCTTAGTTCCCGGGTCAGCTTTCTTT. This sequence encodes CASSLVPGSAFF. The J gene is TRBJ1-1, the V gene TRBV7-9; D remains unclear. V lost 1 base and J 10 bases, leaving 10 bases between the germline ends. Germline V gene lookup returns CDR1 SEHNR and CDR2 FQNEAQ (reference sequence). The CDR3 runs to 12 residues.

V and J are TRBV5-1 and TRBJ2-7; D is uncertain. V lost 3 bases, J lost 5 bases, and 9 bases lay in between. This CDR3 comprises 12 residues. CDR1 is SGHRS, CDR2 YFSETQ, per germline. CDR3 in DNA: TGCGCCAGCAGCTCTAGGCGCGACGAGCAGTACTTC. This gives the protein CASSSRRDEQYF. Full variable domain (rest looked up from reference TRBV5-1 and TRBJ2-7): KAGVTQTPRYLIKTRGQQVTLSCSPISGHRSVSWYQQTPGQGLQFLFEYFSETQRNKGNFPGRFSGRQFSNSRSEMNVSTLELGDSALYLCASSSRRDEQYFGPGTRLTVT.

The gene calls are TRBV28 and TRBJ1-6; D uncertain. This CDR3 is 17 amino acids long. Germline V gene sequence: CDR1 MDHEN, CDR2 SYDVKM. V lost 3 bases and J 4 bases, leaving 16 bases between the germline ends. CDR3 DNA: TGTGCCAGCAGTTTTTCTGTTCGGCGGGTTTATAATTCACCCCTCCACTTT. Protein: CASSFSVRRVYNSPLHF.

In nucleotides, the CDR3 is TGCGCCAGCAGCTTGGACAGTCATAGCAATCAGCCCCAGCATTTT. This encodes CASSLDSHSNQPQHF. The V gene is TRBV5-1, the J gene TRBJ1-5; no clear D gene. The CDR3 extends over 15 amino acids. Trimming took off 0 bases at V and 0 bases at J, with 7 bases between the two ends. Germline-derived CDR1 and CDR2 are SGHRS and YFSETQ.

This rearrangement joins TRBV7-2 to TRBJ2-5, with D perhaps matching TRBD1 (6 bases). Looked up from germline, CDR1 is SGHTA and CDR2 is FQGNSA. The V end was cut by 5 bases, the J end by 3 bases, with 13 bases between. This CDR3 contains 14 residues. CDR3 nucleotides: TGTGCCAGCAGCCTGGGGGCGCAGGAAGAGACCCAGTACTTC. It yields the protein CASSLGAQEETQYF.

The CDR3 region has the DNA TGTGCCAGCAGCTTAGTAGGGGGACAGGGAATTTCTGGGGCCAACGTCCTGACTTTC. Translating it yields CASSLVGGQGISGANVLTF. The genes are TRBV7-2 and TRBJ2-6; 9 positions match TRBD1. Germline V lookup: CDR1 SGHTA, CDR2 FQGNSA. V dropped 1 base and J dropped 1; count of bases not matched to a gene: 8. CDR3 length equals 19 residues.

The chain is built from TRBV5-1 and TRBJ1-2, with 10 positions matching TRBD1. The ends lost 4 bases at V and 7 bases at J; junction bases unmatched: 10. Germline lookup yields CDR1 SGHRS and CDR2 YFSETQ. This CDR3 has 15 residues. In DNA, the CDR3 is TGCGCCAGCAGCCCATACGGACAGGGGGGTCCTGGCTACACCTTC. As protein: CASSPYGQGGPGYTF.

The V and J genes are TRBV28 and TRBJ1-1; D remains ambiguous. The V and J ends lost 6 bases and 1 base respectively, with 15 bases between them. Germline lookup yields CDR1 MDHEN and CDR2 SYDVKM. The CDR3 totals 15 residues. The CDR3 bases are TGTGCCAGCAGCCCTCCGGGAGAGGGGAACACTGAAGCTTTCTTT. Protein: CASSPPGEGNTEAFF.

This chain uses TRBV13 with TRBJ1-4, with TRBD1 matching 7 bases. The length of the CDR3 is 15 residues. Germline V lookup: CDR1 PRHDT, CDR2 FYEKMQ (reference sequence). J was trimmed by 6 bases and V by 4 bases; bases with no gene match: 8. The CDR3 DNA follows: TGTGCCAGCAGCTCACGACAGGGAATCGATGAAAAACTGTTTTTT. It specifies CASSSRQGIDEKLFF.

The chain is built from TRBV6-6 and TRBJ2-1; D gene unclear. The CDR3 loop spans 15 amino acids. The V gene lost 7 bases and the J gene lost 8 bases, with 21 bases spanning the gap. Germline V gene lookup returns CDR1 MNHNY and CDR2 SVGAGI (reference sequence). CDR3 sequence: CASISLLAASHEQFF. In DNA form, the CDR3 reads TGTGCCAGCATCTCATTACTTGCGGCTAGTCATGAGCAGTTCTTC.

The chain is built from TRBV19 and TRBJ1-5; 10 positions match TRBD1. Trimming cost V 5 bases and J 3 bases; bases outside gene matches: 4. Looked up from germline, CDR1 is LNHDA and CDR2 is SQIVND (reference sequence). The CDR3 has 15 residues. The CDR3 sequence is CASSGGTGDNQPQHF. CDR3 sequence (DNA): TGTGCCAGTAGTGGGGGGACAGGGGACAATCAGCCCCAGCATTTT.

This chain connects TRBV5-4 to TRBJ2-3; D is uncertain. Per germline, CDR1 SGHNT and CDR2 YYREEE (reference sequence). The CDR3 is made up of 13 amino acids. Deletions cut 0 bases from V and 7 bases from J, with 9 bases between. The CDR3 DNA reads TGTGCCAGCAGCTTGGAATACACGAATACGCAGTATTTT. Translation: CASSLEYTNTQYF.

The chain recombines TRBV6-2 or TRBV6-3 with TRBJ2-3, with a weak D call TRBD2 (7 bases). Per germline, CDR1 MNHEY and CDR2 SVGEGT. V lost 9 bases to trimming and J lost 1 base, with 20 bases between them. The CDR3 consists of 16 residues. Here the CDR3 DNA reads TGTGCCAGTAGTCTAGCCTTCGGGGGGCGCACAGATACGCAGTATTTT. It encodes CASSLAFGGRTDTQYF.

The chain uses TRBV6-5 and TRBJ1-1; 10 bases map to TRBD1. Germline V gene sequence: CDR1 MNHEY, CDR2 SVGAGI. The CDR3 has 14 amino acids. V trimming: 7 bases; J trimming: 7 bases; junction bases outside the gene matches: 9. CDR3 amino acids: CASKGDRGRVEAFF. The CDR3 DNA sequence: TGTGCCAGCAAGGGGGACAGGGGCAGGGTTGAAGCTTTCTTT.

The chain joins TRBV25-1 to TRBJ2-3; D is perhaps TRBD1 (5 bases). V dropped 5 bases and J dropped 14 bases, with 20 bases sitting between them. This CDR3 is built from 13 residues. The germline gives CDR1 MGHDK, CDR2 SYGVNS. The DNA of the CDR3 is TGTGCCAGCAGTCCACCCTCAGGGATTATTCGGTATTTT. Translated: CASSPPSGIIRYF.

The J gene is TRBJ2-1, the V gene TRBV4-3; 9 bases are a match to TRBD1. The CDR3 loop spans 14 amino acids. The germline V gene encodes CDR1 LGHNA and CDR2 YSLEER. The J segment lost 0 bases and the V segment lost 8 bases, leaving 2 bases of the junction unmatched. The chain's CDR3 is CASGTGSSYNEQFF. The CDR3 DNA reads TGCGCCAGCGGGACAGGGAGCTCCTACAATGAGCAGTTCTTC.

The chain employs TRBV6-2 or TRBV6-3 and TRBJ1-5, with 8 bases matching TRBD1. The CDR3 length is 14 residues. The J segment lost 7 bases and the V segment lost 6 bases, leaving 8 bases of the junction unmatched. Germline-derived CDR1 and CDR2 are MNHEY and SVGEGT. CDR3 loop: CASSPQGAKQPQHF. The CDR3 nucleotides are TGTGCCAGCAGCCCCCAGGGGGCTAAGCAGCCCCAGCATTTT.